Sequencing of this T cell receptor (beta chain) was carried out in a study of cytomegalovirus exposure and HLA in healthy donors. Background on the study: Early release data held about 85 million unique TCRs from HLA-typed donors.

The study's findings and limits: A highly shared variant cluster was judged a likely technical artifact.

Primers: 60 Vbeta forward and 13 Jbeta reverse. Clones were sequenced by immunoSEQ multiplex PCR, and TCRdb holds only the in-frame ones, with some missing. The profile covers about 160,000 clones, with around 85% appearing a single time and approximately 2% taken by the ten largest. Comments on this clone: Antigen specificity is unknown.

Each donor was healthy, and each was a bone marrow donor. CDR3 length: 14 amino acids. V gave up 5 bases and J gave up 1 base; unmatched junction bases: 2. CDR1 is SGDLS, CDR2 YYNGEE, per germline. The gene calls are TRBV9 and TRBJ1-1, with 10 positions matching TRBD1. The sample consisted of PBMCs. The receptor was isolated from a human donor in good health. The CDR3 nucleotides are TGTGCCAGCAGTAGGACAGGGGGGAACACTGAAGCTTTCTTT. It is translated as CASSRTGGNTEAFF.